This T cell receptor beta chain was recorded in a study of T cell responses to AZD1222 COVID-19 vaccine (TCRdb year 2021). As for the study more broadly: AZD1222 recipients given second doses at about 4 weeks or at about 12 weeks were pooled, since spike-specific TCR depth and breadth were not found to differ between the two schedules. A total of under 250 trial participants underwent TCR sequencing, of whom around 210 had received two doses of AZD1222 and some 25 had received two doses of the MenACWY control vaccine. Trial participants were enrolled into age subgroups of 18-55, 56-69 and 70-plus years, which contained about 150, 28 and 57 TCR-sequenced participants, respectively. The full study reports these points: Reportedly, almost half of the unique spike-specific TCRs recognized epitopes lying outside the regions that are mutated in the B.1.351 and B.1.1.7 variants. Participants were mostly white British, with more females than males. The authors suggested clonal diversity may have been underestimated. Conclusions about previously exposed vaccinees are limited, since just a handful of AZD1222 recipients were seropositive for SARS-CoV-2 at baseline. Vaccine-associated CD4 TCRs spanned the whole spike protein, with dominant responses in regions 160-218 and 743-854. Because no samples from the day 14 peak response were available, repertoires could be characterized only after the peak T cell response. After two AZD1222 doses, spike-specific TCR breadth and depth were significantly higher than at day 0 and than in MenACWY recipients. The 56-69-year group was small, and its depth increase did not reach significance, likely because of low power.

To note about this clone: It lacks a known antigen. Base-call qualities are not available, and no considerably larger clone is one nucleotide away.

Reading from cysteine to phenylalanine, the CDR3 counts 13 amino acids. Only the CDR3 region is kept as DNA, spanning 39 bases read in frame from base 1. V is cut back by 8 bases and J by 3 bases, with 6 bases in the junction unmatched. Via the germline V gene, CDR1 is WSHSY and CDR2 SAAADI. The CDR3 regions of human TCRbeta chains were analyzed by immunosequencing. The original pipeline was this. Repertoire TCRs were checked for matches against a reference library of SARS-CoV-2-specific TCRs that had been generated using the MIRA antigen-specificity platform. Breadth was defined as the fraction of unique TCRs that were SARS-CoV-2-associated. Depth was defined as the fraction of total T cells that were SARS-CoV-2-associated. Using the MIRA data, each spike-specific TCR was mapped to the spike region that the TCR reacts to and placed in a CD4 or CD8 class. Log10-transformed breadth and depth values were compared by one-way ANOVA with Sidak's multiple comparisons tests. TCRdb re-hosts the immuneACCESS table, in-frame sequences only. Its copies lack some clones; in the studies checked, an unresolved V gene accounts for under half of them, and the cause for the rest is not known. That table furnishes V, J and clone size, whereas the DNA furnished D and trimming. In all, the sample holds about 140,000 clones, and approximately 92% of those were seen once. Around 1.5% of the sample lies in the top ten.

The time point tag for this specimen amounts to: baseline before first vaccination. Vaccinee samples came from UK trials COV001 and COV002, including a single-blind randomized controlled phase 2/3 trial of AZD1222 (ChAdOx1 nCoV-19) in healthy adults. Trial participant PBMC samples were collected at day 0 and day 28 after the second dose for TCRbeta chain sequencing. This receptor was obtained from an adult in good health. Sequencing used peripheral blood, obtained on day 0 of AZD1222 vaccination. This chain joins TRBV10-2 to TRBJ2-7, and 8 junctional nucleotides match TRBD2. CDR3 region: CASRGRRGYEQYF. Here is the DNA: TGCGCCAGCCGCGGGAGGAGGGGCTACGAGCAGTACTTC.